One sample yielded the 6 T cell receptor beta chains listed below, sequenced in a study of shared clonotypes between healthy human individuals. Terminally differentiated effector memory CD45RA+ cells were excluded by CCR7 positive selection of CD45RO-negative cells. Assay used: immunoSEQ multiplex PCR; TCRdb lists only in-frame clones, some missing. The profile shows about 680,000 clones, about 90% of them singletons. Sequencing was performed on naive CD8+ T cells sorted from blood. These receptors all stem from a young man in good health.

The rearrangement links TRBV7-8 to TRBJ2-7; 8 bases align to TRBD2. CDR3 length: 16 amino acids. Losses at the gene ends were 1 base for V and 2 bases for J; bases not matched to a gene: 7. Germline V lookup: CDR1 SGHVS, CDR2 FQNEAQ. The chain's CDR3 is CASSLDGRVQTYEQYF. The CDR3 DNA reads TGTGCCAGCAGCTTAGACGGGAGGGTCCAAACCTACGAGCAGTACTTC.

The rearrangement joins TRBV4-1 to TRBJ2-5, with 15 bases fitting TRBD2. CDR3 length equals 17 residues. The germline V gene has CDR1 MGHRA and CDR2 YSYEKL. Losses at the gene ends were 4 bases for V and 2 bases for J; bases not matched to a gene: 5. The CDR3 reads CASSPPGLAGGQETQYF. CDR3 coding DNA: TGCGCCAGCAGCCCACCGGGACTAGCGGGAGGTCAAGAGACCCAGTACTTC.

The chain's CDR3 is CSVERPGQGYEQYF. Here the CDR3 DNA reads TGCAGCGTTGAAAGACCGGGACAGGGTTACGAGCAGTACTTC. The rearrangement links TRBV29-1 to TRBJ2-7; 9 nucleotides line up with TRBD1. This CDR3 has 14 residues. V was clipped by 2 bases and J by 4 bases; unmatched bases: 6. CDR1 and CDR2 from the germline V gene are SQVTM and ANQGSEA.

The rearrangement links TRBV14 to TRBJ2-3; D remains unclear. V lost 0 bases and J lost 2, with 6 bases in between. The CDR3 runs to 14 residues. Germline CDR1 and CDR2: SGHDN and FVKESK. CDR3 amino acids: CASSQELDTDTQYF. For the CDR3, the DNA is TGTGCCAGCAGCCAAGAGCTAGACACAGATACGCAGTATTTT. Drawing the rest from reference TRBV14 and TRBJ2-3, the complete variable domain is EAGVTQFPSHSVIEKGQTVTLRCDPISGHDNLYWYRRVMGKEIKFLLHFVKESKQDESGMPNNRFLAERTGGTYSTLKVQPAELEDSGVYFCASSQELDTDTQYFGPGTRLTVL.

The rearrangement links TRBV5-1 to TRBJ1-1, with 9 bases identical to TRBD1. J gave up 7 bases and V 2 bases, and 3 bases lay outside the gene matches. This CDR3 spans 13 amino acids. Germline V CDR1 and CDR2: SGHRS, YFSETQ. CDR3 nucleotide sequence: TGCGCCAGCAGCTTAGACAGGGGGATTGAAGCTTTCTTT. This gives the protein CASSLDRGIEAFF.

V and J are TRBV7-2 and TRBJ1-2; possibly TRBD1 for D (5 bases). The CDR3 has 14 residues. V was cut by 1 base and J by 5 bases, with 11 bases left in between. CDR1 is SGHTA, CDR2 FQGNSA, per germline. CDR3 sequence: CASSLGGAGYGYTF. The CDR3 bases are TGTGCCAGCAGCTTAGGGGGCGCTGGTTATGGCTACACCTTC.